Shown below are 24 T cell receptor beta chains from a single sample sequenced in a study of T cells after yellow fever vaccination. Via MiXCR, TCRdb re-called the 5' RACE reads, giving one row per CDR3 protein. The sample shows tens of thousands of distinct CDR3 sequences, approximately 7.7% of them seen only once. Material: CD8+ T cells sorted from PBMCs, obtained on the day of the first yellow fever vaccination. These TCRs come from a man aged 18 to 29 who received the YFV17D yellow fever vaccine.

Ten or more counts support this clonotype. This chain uses TRBV9 with TRBJ2-7; a weak D match, TRBD1 (5 bases). V lost 0 bases and J 4 bases, leaving 17 bases between the germline ends. Looked up from germline, CDR1 is SGDLS and CDR2 is YYNGEE. The CDR3 is 16 amino acids. CDR3 DNA sequence: TGTGCCAGCAGCGTAGCCCTGGACACAAGGCTTTACGAGCAGTACTTC. It yields the protein CASSVALDTRLYEQYF.

The table lists this clonotype with many counts. The J gene is TRBJ2-1, the V gene TRBV6-2 or TRBV6-3; D possibly corresponds to TRBD1 (5 bases). Trimming took 6 bases from V and 10 from J, leaving 22 bases between them. Germline CDR1 and CDR2: MNHEY and SVGEGT. The CDR3 extends over 15 amino acids. The CDR3 sequence: CASSKTGSGLFEQFF. CDR3 DNA: TGTGCCAGCAGCAAAACCGGGTCAGGGCTTTTCGAGCAGTTCTTC.

This clonotype showed up just a few times. The V gene is TRBV20-1, the J gene TRBJ1-6; a weak D match, TRBD1 (5 bases). The CDR3 runs 15 residues. Trimming removed 5 bases at V and 0 bases at J, with 11 bases between. The V gene's germline CDR1 is DFQATT and CDR2 SNEGSKA (reference sequence). CDR3 amino acids: CSAWDGASYNSPLHF. CDR3 nucleotides: TGCAGTGCTTGGGACGGAGCCTCCTATAATTCACCCCTCCACTTT.

This clonotype was found many times. The V gene is TRBV9, the J gene TRBJ2-1; the D gene could be TRBD1 or TRBD2 (6 bases each). The germline V and J ends were trimmed by 0 bases and 4 bases, with 11 bases remaining between them. The CDR3 sequence is 15 residues long. Germline CDR1 SGDLS, CDR2 YYNGEE. CDR3 amino acids: CASSVGGGSYNEQFF. Written as DNA, the CDR3 is TGTGCCAGCAGCGTAGGAGGGGGGTCTTACAATGAGCAGTTCTTC.

This clonotype was detected ten times or more. V gene TRBV6-2 or TRBV6-3 combines with J gene TRBJ2-7; 12 bases align to TRBD2. Losses at the gene ends were 5 bases for V and 3 bases for J; bases not matched to a gene: 8. The germline CDR1 and CDR2 sequences are MNHEY and SVGEGT. The CDR3 spans 16 residues. CDR3 sequence (DNA): TGTGCCAGCAGTCGTCGGACTAGCGGGGTGATCTACGAGCAGTACTTC. It yields the protein CASSRRTSGVIYEQYF.

This clonotype was detected many times. This chain uses TRBV6-5 with TRBJ2-1; TRBD1 agrees at 9 bases. The V gene end was trimmed by 0 bases and the J gene end by 3 bases; junction bases not matched to a gene: 12. CDR1 and CDR2 (germline): MNHEY, SVGAGI. CDR3 length: 19 residues. CDR3 DNA: TGTGCCAGCAGTTACTCGTATCCACCGGGACAGGGAAACTACAATGAGCAGTTCTTC. This sequence encodes CASSYSYPPGQGNYNEQFF.

This clonotype was detected ten times or more. The chain is built from TRBV14 and TRBJ2-1; 10 nucleotides line up with TRBD2. V was clipped by 0 bases and J by 8 bases; unmatched bases: 10. Germline loops: CDR1 SGHDN, CDR2 FVKESK. CDR3 length: 17 amino acids. Here the CDR3 DNA reads TGTGCCAGCAGCCAAGATCGATGGCTAGCGGGGGACTATGAGCAGTTCTTC. Amino acid sequence: CASSQDRWLAGDYEQFF. Full variable domain (rest looked up from reference TRBV14 and TRBJ2-1): EAGVTQFPSHSVIEKGQTVTLRCDPISGHDNLYWYRRVMGKEIKFLLHFVKESKQDESGMPNNRFLAERTGGTYSTLKVQPAELEDSGVYFCASSQDRWLAGDYEQFFGPGTRLTVL.

The sample holds a few counts of this clonotype. The chain couples TRBV5-1 to TRBJ1-4; D perhaps matches TRBD1 (6 bases). CDR3 length equals 14 residues. With 4 bases removed from V and 4 bases from J, the gap between germline ends came to 11 bases. CDR1 is SGHRS, CDR2 YFSETQ, per germline. The CDR3 protein is CASSERGINEKLFF. Here the CDR3 DNA reads TGCGCCAGCAGCGAGAGGGGGATTAATGAAAAACTGTTTTTT. Together with reference TRBV5-1 and TRBJ1-4, the CDR3 gives the full variable domain: KAGVTQTPRYLIKTRGQQVTLSCSPISGHRSVSWYQQTPGQGLQFLFEYFSETQRNKGNFPGRFSGRQFSNSRSEMNVSTLELGDSALYLCASSERGINEKLFFGSGTQLSVL.

This clonotype has ten or more counts. This chain joins TRBV6-2 or TRBV6-3 and TRBJ2-1; perhaps D is TRBD1 or TRBD2 (5 bases each). The V end was cut by 1 base, the J end by 14 bases, with 9 bases between. The V gene's germline CDR1 is MNHEY and CDR2 SVGEGT. The CDR3 spans 11 residues. CDR3 sequence: CASSYWGYEFF. In nucleotides, the CDR3 is TGTGCCAGCAGTTACTGGGGGTACGAGTTCTTC.

The rearrangement uses TRBV7-2 and TRBJ1-2, with D tentatively TRBD1 (6 bases). Trimming took 5 bases from V and 8 from J, leaving 21 bases between them. The CDR3 has 15 amino acids. CDR1 SGHTA and CDR2 FQGNSA come from the germline V gene. CDR3 protein: CASSPGAGAAIGYTF. The CDR3 coding sequence is TGTGCCAGCAGCCCCGGCGCGGGGGCAGCAATCGGCTACACCTTC.

Concerning this clonotype: This may be a read error, as it is one base from a much larger clone. This chain joins TRBV20-1 and TRBJ1-1; D is ambiguous. CDR1 is DFQATT, CDR2 SNEGSKA, per germline (reference sequence). This CDR3 comprises 14 residues. This CDR3 reads CSASLGLTFTEALF. CDR3 DNA sequence: TGCAGTGCTAGTCTAGGACTGACCTTCACTGAAGCTTTGTTT.

In this sample, this clonotype turned up many times. The V and J genes are TRBV25-1 and TRBJ2-7, with D hard to call. V was pared by 3 bases and J by 0 bases, with 0 bases between. Germline V CDR1 and CDR2: MGHDK, SYGVNS. The CDR3 is 11 residues long. CDR3 nucleotides: TGTGCCAGCAGTGACTCCTACGAGCAGTACTTC. As protein: CASSDSYEQYF.

The table lists this clonotype with many counts. This chain connects TRBV12-3 or TRBV12-4 to TRBJ2-5, with D possibly matching TRBD1 (6 bases). The CDR3 spans 15 residues. The V end lost 2 bases, the J end lost 5 bases, and 15 bases lay between the germline ends. Written as DNA, the CDR3 is TGTGCCAGCAGTTTATCCCAGGGGACGGGGGAGACCCAGTACTTC. Its protein product is CASSLSQGTGETQYF.

This clonotype has more than one count but fewer than ten. The genes are TRBV19 and TRBJ1-1, with D uncertain. Trimming stripped 9 bases from V and 7 bases from J, with 15 bases between. The CDR3 is 12 residues long. The germline V gene encodes CDR1 LNHDA and CDR2 SQIVND (reference sequence). CDR3 in amino acids: CASLQVSGEAFF. As DNA, the CDR3 is TGTGCCAGCCTCCAGGTAAGCGGTGAAGCTTTCTTT.

This clonotype was counted between two and nine times. The chain uses TRBV29-1 and TRBJ2-7; 7 bases fit TRBD1. Per germline, CDR1 SQVTM and CDR2 ANQGSEA. The CDR3 sequence is 11 residues long. J gave up 9 bases and V 6 bases, and 8 bases lay outside the gene matches. The CDR3 nucleotides read TGCAGCGTAGACACAGGGGATGCGCAGTACTTC. Protein: CSVDTGDAQYF.

This clonotype was detected ten times or more. V is TRBV12-3 or TRBV12-4 and J is TRBJ1-1, with a possible D match to TRBD1 (5 bases). The CDR3 is 12 amino acids. V dropped 8 bases and J dropped 1 base, with 8 bases sitting between them. The DNA for the CDR3 is TGTGCCAGCGGGGGGAGGAACACTGAAGCTTTCTTT. This translates into CASGGRNTEAFF.

The genes are TRBV5-1 and TRBJ1-2, with TRBD1 identical over 8 bases. CDR3 length equals 13 residues. Germline loops: CDR1 SGHRS, CDR2 YFSETQ. The V gene end was trimmed by 4 bases and the J gene end by 6 bases; junction bases not matched to a gene: 5. The chain's CDR3 is CASSQTGVDGYTF. The CDR3 coding sequence is TGCGCCAGCAGCCAGACAGGGGTAGATGGCTACACCTTC. Together with reference TRBV5-1 and TRBJ1-2, the CDR3 gives the full variable domain: KAGVTQTPRYLIKTRGQQVTLSCSPISGHRSVSWYQQTPGQGLQFLFEYFSETQRNKGNFPGRFSGRQFSNSRSEMNVSTLELGDSALYLCASSQTGVDGYTFGSGTRLTVV.

This rearrangement joins TRBV5-1 to TRBJ2-3; D remains unclear. Germline CDR1 reads SGHRS; CDR2 reads YFSETQ. The CDR3 has 15 residues. Trimming left V 0 bases short and J 1 base short, with 9 bases between. Here the CDR3 reads CASSLGAIRTDTQYF. As DNA, the CDR3 is TGCGCCAGCAGCTTGGGAGCTATCCGCACAGATACGCAGTATTTT. The full variable domain, in which reference TRBV5-1 and TRBJ2-3 provide the parts outside the CDR3, is KAGVTQTPRYLIKTRGQQVTLSCSPISGHRSVSWYQQTPGQGLQFLFEYFSETQRNKGNFPGRFSGRQFSNSRSEMNVSTLELGDSALYLCASSLGAIRTDTQYFGPGTRLTVL.

This clonotype came up many times. This chain uses TRBV12-3 or TRBV12-4 with TRBJ2-6; possibly TRBD2 for D (5 bases). The CDR3 spans 14 residues. Trimming removed 3 bases at V and 4 bases at J, with 7 bases between. The chain's CDR3 is CASSLGAGANVLTF. DNA of the CDR3: TGTGCCAGCAGTTTGGGAGCGGGGGCCAACGTCCTGACTTTC.

There are many counts of this clonotype. The chain carries TRBV7-6 and TRBJ2-7, with 7 bases identical to TRBD1. The CDR3 loop spans 13 amino acids. Germline CDR1 and CDR2: SGHVS and FNYEAQ. J gave up 2 bases and V 3 bases, and 1 base lay outside the gene matches. CDR3 residues: CASSFGTAYEQYF. The CDR3 nucleotides read TGTGCCAGCAGCTTTGGGACAGCCTACGAGCAGTACTTC.

Comment on this clonotype: A much larger clone lies a single base off, so this may be a read error. V gene TRBV6-1 combines with J gene TRBJ2-2; possible D gene TRBD2, 6 bases. The germline V gene has CDR1 MNHNS and CDR2 SASEGT. The CDR3 length is 14 residues. Here the CDR3 DNA reads TGTGCCAGCAGTCCTAGCGTCGCCACCGGGGAGCTGGTTTTT. Protein: CASSPSVATGELVF.

This clonotype was detected ten times or more. This chain connects TRBV4-1 to TRBJ1-3; D gene unclear. With 1 base removed from V and 2 bases from J, the gap between germline ends came to 12 bases. The V gene's germline CDR1 is MGHRA and CDR2 YSYEKL. This CDR3 spans 16 amino acids. CDR3 sequence: CASSQVAGPPGNTIYF. As DNA, the CDR3 is TGCGCCAGCAGCCAAGTAGCCGGGCCCCCTGGAAACACCATATATTTT.

This clonotype has only a few counts. The rearrangement joins TRBV27 to TRBJ1-2; D possibly corresponds to TRBD1 (5 bases). The germline gives CDR1 MNHEY, CDR2 SMNVEV (reference sequence). The V end was cut by 5 bases, the J end by 3 bases, with 16 bases between. The CDR3 sequence is 15 residues long. As DNA, the CDR3 is TGTGCCAGCAGTACCCTGCGGACATCTGACTATGGCTACACCTTC. This translates into CASSTLRTSDYGYTF.

The V and J genes are TRBV7-2 and TRBJ1-2; D is unresolved. Trimming stripped 0 bases from V and 5 bases from J, with 13 bases between. The CDR3 has 15 residues. The V gene's germline CDR1 is SGHTA and CDR2 FQGNSA. CDR3 residues: CASSLALTLGYGYTF. CDR3 nucleotide sequence: TGTGCCAGCAGCTTAGCTCTCACTCTGGGATATGGCTACACCTTC. The whole variable domain, filled in from reference TRBV7-2 and TRBJ1-2, reads GAGVSQSPSNKVTEKGKDVELRCDPISGHTALYWYRQSLGQGLEFLIYFQGNSAPDKSGLPSDRFSAERTGGSVSTLTIQRTQQEDSAVYLCASSLALTLGYGYTFGSGTRLTVV.